Sequencing of this TCR beta chain was carried out in a study of patients and donors after allogeneic stem cell transplantation. Trimming removed 7 bases at V and 8 bases at J, with 14 bases between. There are 12 residues in the CDR3. Germline V gene lookup returns CDR1 LNHDA and CDR2 SQIVND (reference sequence). TCRdb re-called the RT-PCR reads with MiXCR, one entry per CDR3 protein. The table includes hundreds of thousands of distinct CDR3 sequences, 16% detected once. The sample comprised blood, either unsorted or a sorted T cell fraction (not recorded which). The chain carries TRBV19 and TRBJ1-2; perhaps TRBD1 as D (5 bases). This TCR was sampled from a human donor who was either an allogeneic HSCT recipient or a stem cell or donor lymphocyte infusion donor (not recorded which). It is not recorded whose cells these are; they may come from a transplant donor. CDR3 in DNA: TGTGCCAGTAAGAGCCAGGGATTAGGCTACACCTTC. Protein sequence: CASKSQGLGYTF.